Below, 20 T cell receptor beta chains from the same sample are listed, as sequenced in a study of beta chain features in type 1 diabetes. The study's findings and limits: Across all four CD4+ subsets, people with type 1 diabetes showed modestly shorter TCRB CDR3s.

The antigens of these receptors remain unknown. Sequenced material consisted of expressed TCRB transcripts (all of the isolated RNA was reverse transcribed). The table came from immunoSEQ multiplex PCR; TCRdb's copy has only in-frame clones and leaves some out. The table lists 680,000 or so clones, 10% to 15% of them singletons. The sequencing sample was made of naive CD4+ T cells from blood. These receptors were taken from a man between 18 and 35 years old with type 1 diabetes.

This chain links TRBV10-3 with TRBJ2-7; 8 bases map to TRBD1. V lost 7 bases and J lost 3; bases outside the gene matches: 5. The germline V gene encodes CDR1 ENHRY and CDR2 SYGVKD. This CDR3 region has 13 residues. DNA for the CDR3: TGTGCCATCATCGGACAGGGAGACTACGAGCAGTACTTC. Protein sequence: CAIIGQGDYEQYF.

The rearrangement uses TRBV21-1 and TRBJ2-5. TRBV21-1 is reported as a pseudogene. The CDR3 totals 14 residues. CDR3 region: CASSKALVQETQYF. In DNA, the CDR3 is TGTGCCAGCAGCAAAGCCTTGGTCCAAGAGACCCAGTACTTC.

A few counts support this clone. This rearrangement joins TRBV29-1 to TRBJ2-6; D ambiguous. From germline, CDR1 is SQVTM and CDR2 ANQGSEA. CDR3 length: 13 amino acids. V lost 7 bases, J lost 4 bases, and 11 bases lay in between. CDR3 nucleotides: TGCAGCGCCACTGGGTCCGGGGCCAACGTCCTGACTTTC. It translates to CSATGSGANVLTF.

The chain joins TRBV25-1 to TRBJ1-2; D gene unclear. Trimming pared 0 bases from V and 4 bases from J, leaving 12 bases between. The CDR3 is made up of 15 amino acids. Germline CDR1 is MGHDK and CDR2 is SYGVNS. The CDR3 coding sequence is TGTGCCAGCAGTGAATATCGATCTTTTGCCTATGGCTACACCTTC. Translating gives CASSEYRSFAYGYTF.

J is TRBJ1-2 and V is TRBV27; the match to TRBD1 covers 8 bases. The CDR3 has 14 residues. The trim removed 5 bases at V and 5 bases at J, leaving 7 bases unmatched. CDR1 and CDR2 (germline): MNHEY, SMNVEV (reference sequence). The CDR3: CASSATGGNYGYTF. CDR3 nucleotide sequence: TGTGCCAGCAGTGCTACAGGGGGTAATTATGGCTACACCTTC.

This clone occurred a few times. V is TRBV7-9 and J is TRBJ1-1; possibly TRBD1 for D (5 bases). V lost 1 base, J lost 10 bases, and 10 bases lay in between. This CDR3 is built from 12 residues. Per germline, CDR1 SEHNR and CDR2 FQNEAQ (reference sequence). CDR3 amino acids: CASSLGGVAAFF. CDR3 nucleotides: TGTGCCAGCAGCTTAGGGGGGGTTGCAGCTTTCTTT.

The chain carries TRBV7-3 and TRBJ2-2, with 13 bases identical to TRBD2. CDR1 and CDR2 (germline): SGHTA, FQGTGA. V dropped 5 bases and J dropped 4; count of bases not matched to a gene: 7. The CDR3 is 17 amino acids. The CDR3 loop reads CASSRSGTSGVTGELFF. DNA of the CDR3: TGTGCCAGCAGCCGATCCGGGACTAGCGGGGTCACCGGGGAGCTGTTTTTT.

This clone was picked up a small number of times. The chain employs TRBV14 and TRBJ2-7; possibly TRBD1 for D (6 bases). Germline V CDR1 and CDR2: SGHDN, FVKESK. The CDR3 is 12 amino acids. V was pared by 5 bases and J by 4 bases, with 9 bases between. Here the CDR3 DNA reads TGTGCCAGCAGCTACAGGGATTACGAGCAGTACTTC. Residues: CASSYRDYEQYF.

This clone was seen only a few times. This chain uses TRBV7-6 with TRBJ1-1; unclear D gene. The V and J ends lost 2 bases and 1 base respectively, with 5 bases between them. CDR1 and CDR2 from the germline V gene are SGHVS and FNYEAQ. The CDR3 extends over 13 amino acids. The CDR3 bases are TGTGCCAGCAGCTTAATGGAGAACACTGAAGCTTTCTTT. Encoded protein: CASSLMENTEAFF.

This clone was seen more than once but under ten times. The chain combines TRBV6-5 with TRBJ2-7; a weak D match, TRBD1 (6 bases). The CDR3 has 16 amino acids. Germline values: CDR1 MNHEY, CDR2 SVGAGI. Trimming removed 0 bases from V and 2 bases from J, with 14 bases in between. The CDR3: CASSYSGRGPAYEQYF. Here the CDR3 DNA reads TGTGCCAGCAGTTACTCGGGCAGGGGACCGGCCTACGAGCAGTACTTC.

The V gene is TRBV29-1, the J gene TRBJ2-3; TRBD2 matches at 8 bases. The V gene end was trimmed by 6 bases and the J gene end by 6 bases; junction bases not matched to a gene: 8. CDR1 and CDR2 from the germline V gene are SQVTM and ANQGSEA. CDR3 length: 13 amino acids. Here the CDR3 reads CSVEGLGPDTQYF. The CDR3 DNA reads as TGCAGCGTGGAGGGACTAGGCCCCGATACGCAGTATTTT.

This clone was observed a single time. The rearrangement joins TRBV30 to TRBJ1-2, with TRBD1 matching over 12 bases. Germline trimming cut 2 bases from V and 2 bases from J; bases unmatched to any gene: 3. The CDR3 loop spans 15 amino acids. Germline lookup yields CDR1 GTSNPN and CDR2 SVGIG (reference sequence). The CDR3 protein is CAWSRGTGGNYGYTF. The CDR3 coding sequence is TGTGCCTGGAGTCGCGGGACAGGGGGCAACTATGGCTACACCTTC. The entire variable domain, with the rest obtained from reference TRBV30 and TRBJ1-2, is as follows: SQTIHQWPATLVQPVGSPLSLECTVEGTSNPNLYWYRQAAGRGLQLLFYSVGIGQISSEVPQNLSASRPQDRQFILSSKKLLLSDSGFYLCAWSRGTGGNYGYTFGSGTRLTVV.

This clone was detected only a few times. CDR3 sequence reads: CASRDPYEQYF. DNA for the CDR3: TGTGCCAGCAGAGACCCGTACGAGCAGTACTTC. The chain couples TRBV6-5 to TRBJ2-7; D is unclear. V was shortened by 6 bases and J by 4 bases, with 7 bases between the two germline ends. Germline CDR1 reads MNHEY; CDR2 reads SVGAGI. CDR3 length equals 11 residues.

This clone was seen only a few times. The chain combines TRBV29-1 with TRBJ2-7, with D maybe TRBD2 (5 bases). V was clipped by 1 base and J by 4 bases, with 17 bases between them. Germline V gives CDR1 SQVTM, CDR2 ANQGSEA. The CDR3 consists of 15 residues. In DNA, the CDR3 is TGCAGCGTTGAAGCCTCAGACCGGGGTGGGTACGAGCAGTACTTC. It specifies CSVEASDRGGYEQYF.

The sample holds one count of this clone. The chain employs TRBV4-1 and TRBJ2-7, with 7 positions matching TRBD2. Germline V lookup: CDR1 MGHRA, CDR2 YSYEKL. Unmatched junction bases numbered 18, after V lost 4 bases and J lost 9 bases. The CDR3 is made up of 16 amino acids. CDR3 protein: CASSRTLASGLVGQYF. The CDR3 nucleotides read TGCGCCAGCAGCCGCACCTTGGCTAGCGGTCTGGTGGGGCAGTACTTC.

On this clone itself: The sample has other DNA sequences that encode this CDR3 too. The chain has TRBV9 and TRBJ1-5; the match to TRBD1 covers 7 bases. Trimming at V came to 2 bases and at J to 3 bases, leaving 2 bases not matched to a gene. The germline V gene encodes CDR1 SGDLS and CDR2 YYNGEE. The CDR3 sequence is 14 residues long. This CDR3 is CASSVRGDNQPQHF. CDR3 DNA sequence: TGTGCCAGCAGCGTCAGGGGGGACAATCAGCCCCAGCATTTT. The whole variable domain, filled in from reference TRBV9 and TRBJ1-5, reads DSGVTQTPKHLITATGQRVTLRCSPRSGDLSVYWYQQSLDQGLQFLIQYYNGEERAKGNILERFSAQQFPDLHSELNLSSLELGDSALYFCASSVRGDNQPQHFGDGTRLSIL.

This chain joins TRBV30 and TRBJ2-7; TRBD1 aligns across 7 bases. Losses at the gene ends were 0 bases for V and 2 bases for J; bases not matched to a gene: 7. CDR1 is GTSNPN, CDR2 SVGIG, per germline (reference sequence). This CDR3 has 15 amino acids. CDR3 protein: CAWSVLGTETYEQYF. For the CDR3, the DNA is TGTGCCTGGAGTGTACTGGGGACAGAGACCTACGAGCAGTACTTC.

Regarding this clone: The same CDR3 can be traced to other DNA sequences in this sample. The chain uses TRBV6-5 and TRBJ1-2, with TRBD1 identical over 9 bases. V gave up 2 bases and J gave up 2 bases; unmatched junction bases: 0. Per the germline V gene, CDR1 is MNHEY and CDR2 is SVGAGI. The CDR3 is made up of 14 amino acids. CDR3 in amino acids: CASSYGQGNYGYTF. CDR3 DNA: TGTGCCAGCAGTTACGGACAGGGGAACTATGGCTACACCTTC.

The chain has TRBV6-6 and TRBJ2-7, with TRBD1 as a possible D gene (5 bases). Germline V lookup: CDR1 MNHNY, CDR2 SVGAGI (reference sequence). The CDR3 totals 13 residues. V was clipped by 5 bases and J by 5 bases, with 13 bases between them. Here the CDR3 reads CASSDVWGHEQYF. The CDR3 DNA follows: TGTGCCAGCAGTGACGTTTGGGGCCACGAGCAGTACTTC.

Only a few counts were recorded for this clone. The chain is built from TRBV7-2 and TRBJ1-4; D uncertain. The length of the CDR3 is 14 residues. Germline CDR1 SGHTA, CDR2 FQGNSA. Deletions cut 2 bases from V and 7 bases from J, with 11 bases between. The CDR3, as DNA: TGTGCCAGCAGCTTATTAGGGTTCGGTGAAAAACTGTTTTTT. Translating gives CASSLLGFGEKLFF.